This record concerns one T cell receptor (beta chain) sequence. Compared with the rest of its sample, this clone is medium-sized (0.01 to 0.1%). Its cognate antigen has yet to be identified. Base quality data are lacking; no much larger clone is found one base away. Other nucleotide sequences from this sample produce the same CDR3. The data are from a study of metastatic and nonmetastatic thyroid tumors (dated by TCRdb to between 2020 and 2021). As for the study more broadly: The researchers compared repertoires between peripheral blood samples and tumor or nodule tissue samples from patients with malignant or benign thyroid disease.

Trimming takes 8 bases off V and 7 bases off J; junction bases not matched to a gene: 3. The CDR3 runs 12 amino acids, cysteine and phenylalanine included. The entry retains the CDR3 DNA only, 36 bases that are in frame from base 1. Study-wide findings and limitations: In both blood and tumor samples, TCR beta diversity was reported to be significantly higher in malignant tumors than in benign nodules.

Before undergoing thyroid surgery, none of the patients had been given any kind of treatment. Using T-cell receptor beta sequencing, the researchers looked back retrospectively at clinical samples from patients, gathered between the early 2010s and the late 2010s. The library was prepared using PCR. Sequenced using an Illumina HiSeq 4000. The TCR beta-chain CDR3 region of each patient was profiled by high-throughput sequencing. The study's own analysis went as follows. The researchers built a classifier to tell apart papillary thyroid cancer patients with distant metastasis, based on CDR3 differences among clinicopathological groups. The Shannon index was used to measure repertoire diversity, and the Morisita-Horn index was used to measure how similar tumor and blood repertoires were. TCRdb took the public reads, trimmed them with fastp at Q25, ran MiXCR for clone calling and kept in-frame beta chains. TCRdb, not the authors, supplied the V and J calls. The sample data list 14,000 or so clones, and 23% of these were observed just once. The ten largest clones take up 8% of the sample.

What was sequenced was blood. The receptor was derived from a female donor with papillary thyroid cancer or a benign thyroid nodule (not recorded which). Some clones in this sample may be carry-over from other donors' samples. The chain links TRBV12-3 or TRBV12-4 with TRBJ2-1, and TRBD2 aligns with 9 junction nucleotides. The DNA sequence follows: TGTGCCAGCGTCGGACTAGCGAATGAGCAGTTCTTC. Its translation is CASVGLANEQFF.